This passage covers 17 T cell receptor beta chains from one sample sequenced in a study of regulatory T cells in long-lasting Graves disease. Specified time point: newly diagnosed GD, antithyroid drugs for less than 3 months. From RNA extracted from PBMCs, the TCR library was made. To make TCR beta libraries, researchers used iRepertoire HTBI primers and Arm-PCR of CDR3 regions. TCRdb processed the multiplex PCR reads anew with MiXCR; each CDR3 protein has one entry. In the table there are hundreds of thousands of distinct CDR3 sequences, 16% of which are singletons. This sample also belongs to another study, concerning T cells in Graves' hyperthyroidism and ophthalmopathy.

The starting material was peripheral blood mononuclear cells (PBMCs), obtained at new diagnosis, from a patient treated with antithyroid drugs. The receptor set was obtained from a woman in her twenties or thirties with Graves disease.

This clonotype has ten or more counts. The chain employs TRBV2 and TRBJ1-2; possible D gene TRBD1, 5 bases. Germline V lookup: CDR1 SNHLY, CDR2 FYNNEI. Between the trimmed V and J ends, which lost 4 bases and 2 bases, there was a span of 11 bases. CDR3 size: 14 residues. Here the CDR3 reads CASSVRGANYGYTF. The CDR3 DNA reads as TGTGCCAGCAGTGTGAGGGGAGCCAACTATGGCTACACCTTC.

This clonotype was seen more than once but under ten times. The J gene is TRBJ1-5, the V gene TRBV3-1; D perhaps matches TRBD1 (6 bases). The V and J ends lost 2 bases and 4 bases respectively, with 9 bases between them. The CDR3 is 14 residues long. Germline loops: CDR1 LGHDT, CDR2 YNNKEL (reference sequence). CDR3: CASSQNRVNQPQHF. In DNA form, the CDR3 reads TGTGCCAGCAGCCAAAACAGGGTTAATCAGCCCCAGCATTTT. The complete variable domain, with remaining parts taken from reference TRBV3-1 and TRBJ1-5, reads DTAVSQTPKYLVTQMGNDKSIKCEQNLGHDTMYWYKQDSKKFLKIMFSYNNKELIINETVPNRFSPKSPDKAHLNLHINSLELGDSAVYFCASSQNRVNQPQHFGDGTRLSIL.

This clonotype showed up many times. The rearrangement links TRBV29-1 to TRBJ2-5, with no clear D. V gave up 4 bases and J gave up 4 bases, with 10 bases separating them. This CDR3 spans 12 amino acids. Looked up from germline, CDR1 is SQVTM and CDR2 is ANQGSEA. Here the CDR3 DNA reads TGCAGCGTTGTAACAGATACAGAGACCCAGTACTTC. It encodes CSVVTDTETQYF.

This clonotype was counted many times. The chain links TRBV11-2 to TRBJ2-5, with D unclear. CDR1 and CDR2 from the germline V gene are SGHAT and FQNNGV. V shed 0 bases and J shed 8 bases, with 10 bases lying between them. This CDR3 has 13 residues. CDR3 DNA sequence: TGTGCCAGCAGCTTAGATGTCGCTCACACCCAGTACTTC. Its protein is CASSLDVAHTQYF.

V gene TRBV5-1 combines with J gene TRBJ1-2; maybe TRBD1 (5 bases). This CDR3 has 13 amino acids. The germline CDR1 and CDR2 sequences are SGHRS and YFSETQ. The V gene lost 2 bases and the J gene lost 8 bases, with 13 bases spanning the gap. CDR3 bases: TGCGCCAGCAGCTTATTGGGGCCGGAGGGCTACACCTTC. It codes for CASSLLGPEGYTF.

This clonotype was seen many times. V is TRBV28 and J is TRBJ1-1; TRBD1 matches 9 bases. CDR3 length: 16 amino acids. J was trimmed by 0 bases and V by 5 bases; bases with no gene match: 7. The germline V gene encodes CDR1 MDHEN and CDR2 SYDVKM. CDR3 sequence: CASSRGQGIVNTEAFF. DNA for the CDR3: TGTGCCAGCAGTCGAGGACAGGGGATAGTGAACACTGAAGCTTTCTTT.

This clonotype was recorded at least ten times. The CDR3 sequence is CASSDAPYGANVLTF. The DNA for the CDR3 is TGTGCCAGCAGTGATGCCCCTTACGGGGCCAACGTCCTGACTTTC. This rearrangement joins TRBV28 to TRBJ2-6; D unclear. The germline gives CDR1 MDHEN, CDR2 SYDVKM. The CDR3 length is 15 residues. V shed 5 bases and J shed 4 bases, with 12 bases lying between them.

The V gene is TRBV7-2, the J gene TRBJ2-7; D uncertain. CDR1 and CDR2 from the germline V gene are SGHTA and FQGNSA. There are 15 residues in the CDR3. The V end lost 1 base, the J end lost 13 bases, and 23 bases lay between the germline ends. The CDR3 nucleotides read TGTGCCAGCAGCTTAGACGCCCCCGGGCCCGGTGAAAGATACTTC. The encoded protein is CASSLDAPGPGERYF. Looking up the rest from reference TRBV7-2 and TRBJ2-7 gives the full variable domain: GAGVSQSPSNKVTEKGKDVELRCDPISGHTALYWYRQSLGQGLEFLIYFQGNSAPDKSGLPSDRFSAERTGGSVSTLTIQRTQQEDSAVYLCASSLDAPGPGERYFGPGTRLTVT.

This clonotype occurred many times. This chain links TRBV7-2 with TRBJ2-3; D not resolved. CDR3 length: 14 residues. The germline CDR1 and CDR2 sequences are SGHTA and FQGNSA. V lost 4 bases to trimming and J lost 6 bases, with 14 bases between them. The CDR3 DNA reads TGTGCCAGCAGCTCTCCCCCGGCTTCTGATACGCAGTATTTT. Translating it yields CASSSPPASDTQYF.

V gene TRBV9 combines with J gene TRBJ2-5; perhaps TRBD2 as D (5 bases). The CDR3 is 16 residues long. The germline gives CDR1 SGDLS, CDR2 YYNGEE. V dropped 3 bases and J dropped 2 bases, with 17 bases sitting between them. As DNA, the CDR3 is TGTGCCAGCAGCGACCTCCCGGGATCGGGACAAGAGACCCAGTACTTC. The encoded protein is CASSDLPGSGQETQYF. The whole variable domain, filled in from reference TRBV9 and TRBJ2-5, reads DSGVTQTPKHLITATGQRVTLRCSPRSGDLSVYWYQQSLDQGLQFLIQYYNGEERAKGNILERFSAQQFPDLHSELNLSSLELGDSALYFCASSDLPGSGQETQYFGPGTRLLVL.

At least ten counts were recorded for this clonotype. One end of the junction does not line up with germline, which may come from a read error. In DNA, the CDR3 is TGTGCCAGCAGTTTATTTACTAGCAAAGATACGCAGTATTTT. The encoded protein is CASSLFTSKDTQYF. The chain joins TRBV27 to TRBJ2-3, with D possibly TRBD2 on 6 matching bases. Germline V CDR1 and CDR2: MNHEY, SMNVEV (reference sequence). CDR3 length: 14 residues.

This sequence joins TRBV3-1 and TRBJ2-1; 8 bases align to TRBD2. Germline V gene data show CDR1 as LGHDT and CDR2 as YNNKEL (reference sequence). CDR3 length: 17 residues. With 0 bases clipped from V and 3 bases from J, the junction kept 7 bases outside the gene matches. CDR3 amino acids: CASSQDELAGYYNEQFF. CDR3 coding DNA: TGTGCCAGCAGCCAAGATGAATTAGCGGGATACTACAATGAGCAGTTCTTC.

This clonotype was seen ten or more times. V is TRBV6-5 and J is TRBJ2-7, with TRBD1 identical over 11 bases. J was trimmed by 6 bases and V by 2 bases; bases with no gene match: 3. The CDR3 consists of 14 residues. The germline V gene encodes CDR1 MNHEY and CDR2 SVGAGI. CDR3 DNA sequence: TGTGCCAGCAGTTACCTGGGGACAGGGGGCGAGCAGTACTTC. Protein sequence: CASSYLGTGGEQYF.

The chain combines TRBV24-1 with TRBJ2-7, with 15 bases lining up with TRBD2. CDR3 length equals 17 residues. The V segment lost 3 bases and the J segment 0 bases; nucleotides outside the gene matches: 2. CDR1 KGHDR and CDR2 SFDVKD come from the germline V gene. The CDR3 reads CATSDGTSGRSSYEQYF. The CDR3 DNA reads TGTGCCACCAGTGATGGGACTAGCGGGAGGAGCTCCTACGAGCAGTACTTC.

In its sample, this clonotype was seen a few times. The chain carries TRBV28 and TRBJ1-5, with D perhaps TRBD1 (6 bases). The CDR3 loop spans 14 amino acids. Germline CDR1 is MDHEN and CDR2 is SYDVKM. The CDR3 sequence: CATHRGGSNQPQHF. In nucleotides, the CDR3 is TGTGCGACCCATCGGGGGGGCAGCAATCAGCCCCAGCATTTT.

This clonotype was seen only a few times. The chain links TRBV7-9 to TRBJ2-1; 8 bases match TRBD2. Germline lookup yields CDR1 SEHNR and CDR2 FQNEAQ (reference sequence). The junction had 6 bases not matched to a gene; V was cut back by 5 bases and J by 9 bases. The CDR3 totals 13 residues. CDR3 sequence (DNA): TGTGCCAGCAGCCGTAGCGGGATAAGTGAGCAGTTCTTC. It is translated as CASSRSGISEQFF.

The sample holds one count of this clonotype. This chain uses TRBV5-4 with TRBJ2-7, with D perhaps matching TRBD2 (6 bases). Germline-derived CDR1 and CDR2 are SGHNT and YYREEE (reference sequence). The CDR3 extends over 16 amino acids. The V and J ends lost 4 bases and 1 base respectively, with 18 bases between them. This CDR3 is CASSPLSGGVSYEQYF. The CDR3 DNA sequence: TGTGCCAGCAGCCCTTTATCTGGCGGGGTATCCTACGAGCAGTACTTC.